This TCR beta chain is drawn from a study of vaccination and CD4 T cells after COVID-19. Across the whole study: Controls had a CEFX pool, an HIV-1 Nef pool, or no peptide added.

Germline V gene lookup returns CDR1 SGHRS and CDR2 YFSETQ. With 1 base removed from V and 4 bases from J, the gap between germline ends came to 8 bases. The CDR3 loop spans 13 amino acids. Treatment here: roughly ten-day PBMC culture with coronavirus spike peptide pools or control peptides (ViraFEST assay). After being plated at a few million per well, PBMCs were cultured with about 10 IU/ml IL-2 and about 10 ug/ml peptide pools. To note about this clonotype: Antigen unknown.

Cultured CD4+ T-cell DNA underwent Oncomine TCR Beta short-read sequencing. TCRdb called the PCR reads again in MiXCR, with one record for every CDR3 protein. The sample lists 15,000 or so distinct CDR3 sequences; approximately 47% were seen once. The V call is TRBV5-1, the J call TRBJ2-5; unclear D gene. The clonotype comes from a human donor who received a COVID-19 vaccine. The sequenced sample was CD4+ T cells from blood, cultured in vitro, obtained before SARS-CoV-2 vaccination. The CDR3 is CASSLTLGETQYF. The CDR3, as DNA: TGCGCCAGCAGCTTGACGCTAGGAGAGACCCAGTACTTC.